The 7 T cell receptor beta chains given below trace back to one sample, sequenced in a study of CD8 T cells in ankylosing spondylitis. TCRdb re-analysed the 5' RACE reads in MiXCR, keeping a single row per CDR3 protein. Among over 600,000 distinct CDR3 sequences, about 20% were seen once, and the ten largest hold 15% to 20%. Overall study results and limits: Roughly eight highly homologous variants made up a TCR beta motif that seemed to typify ankylosing spondylitis blood.

Antigens of these TCRs are unknown. The sequenced sample consisted of blood, either unsorted or a sorted T cell fraction (not recorded which). Receptors were obtained from a male donor with ankylosing spondylitis.

This clonotype showed up just a few times. The chain couples TRBV4-3 to TRBJ1-1, with D maybe TRBD1 (5 bases). Trimming left V 0 bases short and J 11 bases short, with 19 bases between. This CDR3 comprises 15 residues. CDR1 and CDR2 (germline): LGHNA, YSLEER. The CDR3 nucleotides are TGCGCCAGCAGCCAAGATCGGGGCATTCCCTCTAGGGCTTTCTTT. Amino acid sequence: CASSQDRGIPSRAFF.

This clonotype showed up many times. This chain connects TRBV7-2 to TRBJ2-7, with D possibly being TRBD2 (5 bases). The length of the CDR3 is 12 residues. CDR1 is SGHTA, CDR2 FQGNSA, per germline. V was cut by 0 bases and J by 6 bases, with 6 bases left in between. Here the CDR3 reads CASSLAGSEQYF. The CDR3 DNA follows: TGTGCCAGCAGCTTAGCAGGGAGCGAGCAGTACTTC.

The rearrangement uses TRBV30 and TRBJ2-1; no reliable D call. The CDR3 totals 11 residues. Germline values: CDR1 GTSNPN, CDR2 SVGIG (reference sequence). V gave up 0 bases and J gave up 9 bases, with 6 bases separating them. The CDR3 sequence is CAWSVRAEQFF. For the CDR3, the DNA is TGTGCCTGGAGTGTACGGGCTGAGCAGTTCTTC.

This clonotype showed up just a few times. The CDR3 loop is CASSLTAGTRGNQPQHF. In DNA form, the CDR3 reads TGTGCCAGCAGTTTAACCGCAGGAACGAGGGGCAATCAGCCCCAGCATTTT. The gene calls are TRBV28 and TRBJ1-5, with D hard to call. This CDR3 is 17 amino acids long. Germline V gives CDR1 MDHEN, CDR2 SYDVKM. Trimming left V 2 bases short and J 2 bases short, with 16 bases between.

This clonotype was seen only a few times. The chain combines TRBV12-5 with TRBJ1-2, with 9 bases aligning to TRBD1. There are 13 residues in the CDR3. Germline-derived CDR1 and CDR2 are LGHNT and FRNRAP. Unmatched junction bases numbered 5, after V lost 6 bases and J lost 6 bases. The CDR3 DNA follows: TGTGCTAGTGGCCCCCGGACAGGGGATGGCTACACCTTC. Amino acid sequence: CASGPRTGDGYTF.

A few counts support this clonotype. The genes are TRBV29-1 and TRBJ2-5; D may be TRBD1 or TRBD2 (5 bases each). Per germline, CDR1 SQVTM and CDR2 ANQGSEA. The V end lost 7 bases, the J end lost 7 bases, and 19 bases lay between the germline ends. The CDR3 extends over 13 amino acids. The DNA of the CDR3 is TGCAGCGCCCGGGACGGGGAAAGGGGGACCCAGTACTTC. This translates into CSARDGERGTQYF.

This clonotype was counted between two and nine times. The rearrangement uses TRBV27 and TRBJ1-2; perhaps TRBD1 as D (6 bases). This CDR3 has 15 residues. V gave up 5 bases and J gave up 4 bases, with 17 bases separating them. Germline V CDR1 and CDR2: MNHEY, SMNVEV (reference sequence). For the CDR3, the DNA is TGTGCCAGCAGTCCGACGGGGGGGCATACCTATGGCTACACCTTC. Amino acids: CASSPTGGHTYGYTF.